Listed here are 23 T cell receptor beta chains from one sample, sequenced in a study of T cells in Graves' hyperthyroidism and ophthalmopathy. Amplified TCR beta CDR3 regions derived from RNA transcripts. The HTBI primer set drove a first-round RT-PCR of the TCR CDR3. MiXCR was run by TCRdb on the multiplex PCR reads, yielding one entry per CDR3 protein. The sample consists of more than 600,000 distinct CDR3 sequences, approximately 16% of them appearing once. The sequenced sample was blood. These receptors all stem from a man in his late teens or twenties with Graves' hyperthyroidism.

The chain is built from TRBV20-1 and TRBJ1-1, with 10 nucleotides matching TRBD1. This CDR3 region has 15 residues. The germline CDR1 and CDR2 sequences are DFQATT and SNEGSKA (reference sequence). Germline trimming cut 6 bases from V and 10 bases from J; bases unmatched to any gene: 17. The CDR3 spells CSAKPGTGAVNLAFF. The CDR3 region has the DNA TGCAGTGCCAAGCCAGGGACAGGGGCCGTCAACCTAGCTTTCTTT.

In its sample, this clonotype was seen many times. The rearrangement links TRBV10-2 to TRBJ2-4; D call uncertain. Trimming took off 3 bases at V and 8 bases at J, with 11 bases between the two ends. The CDR3 loop spans 13 amino acids. Germline CDR1 WSHSY, CDR2 SAAADI. The DNA of the CDR3 is TGCGCCAGCAGTGATCGTCTTGGAGACATTCAGTACTTC. Encoded protein: CASSDRLGDIQYF.

The V call is TRBV7-9, the J call TRBJ1-3; D may be TRBD1 (5 bases). This CDR3 spans 14 amino acids. V lost 5 bases, J lost 8 bases, and 16 bases lay in between. The germline V gene encodes CDR1 SEHNR and CDR2 FQNEAQ (reference sequence). The CDR3 region is CASSRRGGLDTIYF. The CDR3 coding sequence is TGTGCCAGCAGCCGTAGGGGCGGGCTGGACACCATATATTTT. Using reference TRBV7-9 and TRBJ1-3 for the parts outside the CDR3, the full variable domain is DTGVSQNPRHKITKRGQNVTFRCDPISEHNRLYWYRQTLGQGPEFLTYFQNEAQLEKSRLLSDRFSAERPKGSFSTLEIQRTEQGDSAMYLCASSRRGGLDTIYFGEGSWLTVV.

This clonotype was counted between two and nine times. The chain combines TRBV13 with TRBJ2-5; 12 nucleotides align to TRBD2. Germline assignment: CDR1 PRHDT and CDR2 FYEKMQ (reference sequence). The CDR3 spans 17 residues. V was clipped by 5 bases and J by 3 bases; unmatched bases: 10. CDR3 bases: TGTGCCAGCAGCACCAGACACCTAGCGGGAGGGGAAGAGACCCAGTACTTC. It specifies CASSTRHLAGGEETQYF.

This chain links TRBV6-1 with TRBJ1-2; D perhaps matches TRBD1 (5 bases). The CDR3 totals 14 residues. Trimming shortened V by 7 bases and J by 3 bases, and 15 bases separated the two germline ends. Germline CDR1 MNHNS, CDR2 SASEGT. As DNA, the CDR3 is TGTGCCAGCACCGACGCGGCAGGGTACTATGGCTACACCTTC. This translates into CASTDAAGYYGYTF.

The chain recombines TRBV7-6 with TRBJ2-2; D remains unclear. Trimming took off 11 bases at V and 7 bases at J, with 14 bases between the two ends. This CDR3 is 12 amino acids long. CDR1 and CDR2 (germline): SGHVS, FNYEAQ. CDR3 nucleotide sequence: TGTGCCGCCGCAGCGATGGGCGGGGAGCTGTTTTTT. Translated, it gives CAAAAMGGELFF. The complete variable domain, with remaining parts taken from reference TRBV7-6 and TRBJ2-2, reads GAGVSQSPRYKVTKRGQDVALRCDPISGHVSLYWYRQALGQGPEFLTYFNYEAQQDKSGLPNDRFSAERPEGSISTLTIQRTEQRDSAMYRCAAAAMGGELFFGEGSRLTVL.

This clonotype was counted ten times or more. This rearrangement joins TRBV3-1 to TRBJ1-1, with 7 positions matching TRBD1. The germline V gene encodes CDR1 LGHDT and CDR2 YNNKEL (reference sequence). Trimming cost V 3 bases and J 5 bases; bases outside gene matches: 3. The CDR3 spans 13 residues. CDR3 sequence reads: CASSQAGGTEAFF. The DNA of the CDR3 is TGTGCCAGCAGCCAGGCAGGGGGGACTGAAGCTTTCTTT.

For this clonotype: A single base separates this from a much larger clone, so it may be a read error. The CDR3 loop is CASSSTSGIVPYEQYF. The CDR3 nucleotides read TGCGCCAGCAGCTCGACTAGCGGGATTGTCCCCTACGAGCAGTACTTC. The chain joins TRBV5-1 to TRBJ2-7, with 11 bases matching TRBD2. With 3 bases clipped from V and 2 bases from J, the junction kept 7 bases outside the gene matches. Germline lookup yields CDR1 SGHRS and CDR2 YFSETQ. The CDR3 loop spans 16 amino acids.

This clonotype was seen once. A much larger clonotype is one base distant, so this may be a read error. The chain carries TRBV6-1 and TRBJ2-1; TRBD1 agrees at 11 bases. The CDR3 has 16 residues. The trim removed 5 bases at V and 5 bases at J, leaving 8 bases unmatched. Germline V CDR1 and CDR2: MNHNS, SASEGT. The CDR3 loop reads CASSHLGTGGNNEQFF. CDR3 in DNA: TGTGCCAGCAGTCACCTGGGGACAGGGGGTAACAATGAGCAGTTCTTC.

The rearrangement joins TRBV29-1 to TRBJ1-2; no firm D call. Germline assignment: CDR1 SQVTM and CDR2 ANQGSEA. The CDR3 sequence is 12 residues long. V was cut by 3 bases and J by 5 bases, with 10 bases left in between. In DNA, the CDR3 is TGCAGCGTTGACAGGAGCCCGTATGGCTACACCTTC. Translated: CSVDRSPYGYTF.

This clonotype was seen a few times. The chain employs TRBV3-1 and TRBJ2-7; D is undetermined. Deletions cut 0 bases from V and 5 bases from J, with 11 bases between. This CDR3 has 14 residues. Germline CDR1 and CDR2: LGHDT and YNNKEL (reference sequence). CDR3 DNA sequence: TGTGCCAGCAGCCAAGAACCGGAGCACGACGAGCAGTACTTC. It translates to CASSQEPEHDEQYF.

In its sample, this clonotype was seen a few times. The rearrangement joins TRBV4-1 to TRBJ1-4; D may be TRBD1 (6 bases). The CDR3 is made up of 15 amino acids. Germline lookup yields CDR1 MGHRA and CDR2 YSYEKL. V lost 4 bases to trimming and J lost 5 bases, with 14 bases between them. This CDR3 reads CASSPRQVGNEKLFF. The CDR3 nucleotides read TGCGCCAGCAGCCCCAGACAGGTGGGGAATGAAAAACTGTTTTTT.

There are a few counts of this clonotype. J is TRBJ2-7 and V is TRBV3-1, with D uncertain. Trimming shortened V by 3 bases and J by 6 bases, and 15 bases separated the two germline ends. CDR3 size: 14 residues. Germline CDR1 is LGHDT and CDR2 is YNNKEL (reference sequence). CDR3 sequence: CASSQSIGFREQYF. In DNA form, the CDR3 reads TGTGCCAGCAGCCAGTCAATAGGGTTTCGCGAGCAGTACTTC.

This clonotype has just a few counts. The V call is TRBV2, the J call TRBJ2-1; the match to TRBD2 covers 12 bases. CDR1 is SNHLY, CDR2 FYNNEI, per germline. The CDR3 runs 18 residues. V trimming: 11 bases; J trimming: 0 bases; junction bases outside the gene matches: 14. The DNA of the CDR3 is TGTGCCTCCATGCCGGGACTAGCGGGTCTAAGCTCCTACAATGAGCAGTTCTTC. Translation: CASMPGLAGLSSYNEQFF.

This clonotype has a handful of counts. This chain links TRBV6-1 with TRBJ1-5, with a weak D call TRBD1 (5 bases). Germline CDR1 reads MNHNS; CDR2 reads SASEGT. V was trimmed by 2 bases and J by 2 bases, leaving 13 bases between them. This CDR3 is 16 amino acids long. CDR3 region: CASSEIAGKGNQPQHF. The CDR3, as DNA: TGTGCCAGCAGTGAAATAGCAGGGAAGGGCAATCAGCCCCAGCATTTT.

This sequence joins TRBV9 and TRBJ2-7; the match to TRBD2 covers 8 bases. J lost 2 bases, V lost 2 bases, and 3 bases had no gene match. Per germline, CDR1 SGDLS and CDR2 YYNGEE. CDR3 size: 14 residues. CDR3 nucleotide sequence: TGTGCCAGCAGCGTCACGGGAGGGCCCTACGAGCAGTACTTC. As protein: CASSVTGGPYEQYF. The whole variable domain, remainder taken from reference TRBV9 and TRBJ2-7, is DSGVTQTPKHLITATGQRVTLRCSPRSGDLSVYWYQQSLDQGLQFLIQYYNGEERAKGNILERFSAQQFPDLHSELNLSSLELGDSALYFCASSVTGGPYEQYFGPGTRLTVT.

This clonotype was seen repeatedly, ten times or more. The V call is TRBV5-1, the J call TRBJ2-7; 10 nucleotides align to TRBD2. Trimming at V came to 4 bases and at J to 0 bases, leaving 4 bases not matched to a gene. This CDR3 comprises 15 residues. Germline V CDR1 and CDR2: SGHRS, YFSETQ. The CDR3 region has the DNA TGCGCCAGCAGCGCTCTAGCGGGAGACTCCTACGAGCAGTACTTC. It translates to CASSALAGDSYEQYF.

In this sample, this clonotype turned up many times. This chain uses TRBV7-3 with TRBJ2-3; 9 bases line up with TRBD2. From germline, CDR1 is SGHTA and CDR2 FQGTGA. The J segment lost 5 bases and the V segment lost 5 bases, leaving 8 bases of the junction unmatched. The CDR3 is made up of 15 amino acids. The CDR3 sequence: CASSASGTPLDTQYF. CDR3 sequence (DNA): TGTGCCAGCAGCGCTAGCGGGACCCCTTTAGATACGCAGTATTTT.

This clonotype came up many times. The CDR3 DNA is TGTGCCAGCAGCCGGGGGACCACACCCCTCCACTTT. This encodes CASSRGTTPLHF. The J gene is TRBJ1-6, the V gene TRBV12-3 or TRBV12-4; maybe TRBD1 (5 bases). The CDR3 covers 12 residues. V lost 6 bases, J lost 11 bases, and 11 bases lay in between.

This clonotype was seen a few times. V usage is TRBV28 and J usage is TRBJ2-2; D uncertain. The CDR3 extends over 15 amino acids. In germline, CDR1 is MDHEN, CDR2 SYDVKM. Trimming left V 3 bases short and J 3 bases short, with 11 bases between. Here the CDR3 DNA reads TGTGCCAGCAGTTTTAGTTGGCAGGACACCGGGGAGCTGTTTTTT. Translated: CASSFSWQDTGELFF.

This clonotype was counted ten times or more. The J gene is TRBJ2-7, the V gene TRBV11-1; TRBD2 might be the D (5 bases). The CDR3 is 14 amino acids. Germline CDR1 reads SGHAT; CDR2 reads FQDESV (reference sequence). V was cut by 4 bases and J by 6 bases, with 16 bases left in between. Written as DNA, the CDR3 is TGTGCCAGCAGCTCGGTCGGGGTGAACTCCGAGCAGTACTTC. As protein: CASSSVGVNSEQYF.

To note about this clonotype: A much larger clone lies one base from this, so it may be a read error. V is TRBV9 and J is TRBJ2-5; D may be TRBD1 or TRBD2 (5 bases each). CDR1 and CDR2 (germline): SGDLS, YYNGEE. This CDR3 spans 14 amino acids. The CDR3 coding sequence is TGTGCCAACAGCGTAGGGGCAGCGGAGGAGACCCAGTACTTC. This translates into CANSVGAAEETQYF.

This rearrangement joins TRBV19 to TRBJ1-4; no firm D call. CDR1 is LNHDA and CDR2 is SQIVND in the germline V gene (reference sequence). There are 11 residues in the CDR3. V lost 6 bases, J lost 6 bases, and 5 bases lay in between. The CDR3 DNA sequence: TGTGCCAGTAGCGTGGATGAAAAACTGTTTTTT. This encodes CASSVDEKLFF.